This T cell receptor beta chain stems from a study of blood T cell repertoires in COVID-19. Study-wide context: Acute and convalescent COVID-19 specimens originated in the United States, Italy and Spain.

As handled by the study authors: It was from reference gene primer amplification that nucleated cell counts were estimated. Produced via immunoSEQ multiplex PCR; TCRdb's table is partial and in-frame only. The V and J calls and the clone size are those of that table, but D and trimming were determined from the DNA. The sample yields just under 40,000 clones, more than 65% seen once. Germline values: CDR1 SNHLY, CDR2 FYNNEI. The CDR3 has 15 residues. The V segment lost 2 bases and the J segment 7 bases; nucleotides outside the gene matches: 2. The sequence derives from a man aged 65 to 85 with acute or convalescent COVID-19. This rearrangement joins TRBV2 to TRBJ1-6; TRBD1 matches 10 bases. Input material: peripheral blood. CDR3 loop: CASSEQDRGNSPLHF. DNA of the CDR3: TGTGCCAGCAGTGAACAGGACAGGGGGAATTCACCCCTCCACTTT. Using reference TRBV2 and TRBJ1-6 for the parts outside the CDR3, the full variable domain is EPEVTQTPSHQVTQMGQEVILRCVPISNHLYFYWYRQILGQKVEFLVSFYNNEISEKSEIFDDQFSVERPDGSNFTLKIRSTKLEDSAMYFCASSEQDRGNSPLHFGNGTRLTVT.